What follows describes a single T cell receptor (beta chain). Its antigen is unknown. CDR1 SGDLS and CDR2 YYNGEE come from the germline V gene. The length of the CDR3 is 15 residues. V gave up 0 bases and J gave up 9 bases; unmatched junction bases: 7. The assay, immunoSEQ v3.0, was run at survey level. The method was immunoSEQ multiplex PCR; TCRdb's version includes in-frame clones alone and lacks a portion of them. The sample holds 25,000 to 35,000 clones, less than 90% seen once. Without exception, participants with HIV were treated in the United States. The data were taken from a study of long-term antiretroviral therapy in people with HIV. On the study more broadly: The study's earliest collections predate the 2015 immediate-ART recommendation by about a decade. Study-wide points: Clonal expansions arising prior to ART prevailed in the repertoire at every time point.

The chain uses TRBV9 and TRBJ2-1, with 9 bases fitting TRBD2. This sample comprised unsorted PBMCs, obtained 0.4 years after starting antiretroviral therapy. The clonotype originates from a man between 18 and 35 years old with HIV. This CDR3 reads CASSVVGGRAGEQFF. The DNA of the CDR3 is TGTGCCAGCAGCGTAGTAGGCGGGAGGGCCGGTGAGCAGTTCTTC.